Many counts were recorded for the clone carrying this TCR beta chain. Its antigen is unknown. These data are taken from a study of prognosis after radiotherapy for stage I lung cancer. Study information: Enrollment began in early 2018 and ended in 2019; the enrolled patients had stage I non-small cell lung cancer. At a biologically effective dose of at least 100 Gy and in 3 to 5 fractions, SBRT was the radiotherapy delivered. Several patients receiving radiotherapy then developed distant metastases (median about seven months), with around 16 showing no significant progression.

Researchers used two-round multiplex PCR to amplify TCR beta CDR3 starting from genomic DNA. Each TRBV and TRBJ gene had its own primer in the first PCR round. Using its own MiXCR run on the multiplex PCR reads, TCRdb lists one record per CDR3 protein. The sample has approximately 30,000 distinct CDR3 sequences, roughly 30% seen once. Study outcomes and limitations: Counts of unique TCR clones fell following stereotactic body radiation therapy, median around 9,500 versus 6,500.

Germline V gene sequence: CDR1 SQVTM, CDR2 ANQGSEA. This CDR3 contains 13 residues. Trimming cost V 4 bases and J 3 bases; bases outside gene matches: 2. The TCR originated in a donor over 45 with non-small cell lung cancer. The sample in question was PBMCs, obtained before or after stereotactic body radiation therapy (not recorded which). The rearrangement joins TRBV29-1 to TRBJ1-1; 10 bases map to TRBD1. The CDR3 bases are TGCAGCGTTGGGGGACAGGGGTACACTGAAGCTTTCTTT. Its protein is CSVGGQGYTEAFF.